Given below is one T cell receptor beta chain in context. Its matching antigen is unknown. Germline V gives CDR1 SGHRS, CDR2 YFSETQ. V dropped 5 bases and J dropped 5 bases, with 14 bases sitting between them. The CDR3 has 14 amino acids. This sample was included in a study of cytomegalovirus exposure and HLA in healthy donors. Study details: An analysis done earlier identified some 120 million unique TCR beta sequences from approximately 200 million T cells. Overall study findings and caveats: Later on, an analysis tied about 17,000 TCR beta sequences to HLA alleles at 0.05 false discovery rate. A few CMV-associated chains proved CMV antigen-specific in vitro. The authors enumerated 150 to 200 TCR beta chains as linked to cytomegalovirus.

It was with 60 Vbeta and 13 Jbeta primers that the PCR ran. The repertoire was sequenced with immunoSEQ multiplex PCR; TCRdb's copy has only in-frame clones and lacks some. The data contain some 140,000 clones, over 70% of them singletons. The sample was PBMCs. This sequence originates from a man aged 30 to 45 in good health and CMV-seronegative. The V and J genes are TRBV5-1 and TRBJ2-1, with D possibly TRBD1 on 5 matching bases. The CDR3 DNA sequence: TGCGCCAGCAGTGCATGGGGCGGCCACAATGAGCAGTTCTTC. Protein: CASSAWGGHNEQFF.